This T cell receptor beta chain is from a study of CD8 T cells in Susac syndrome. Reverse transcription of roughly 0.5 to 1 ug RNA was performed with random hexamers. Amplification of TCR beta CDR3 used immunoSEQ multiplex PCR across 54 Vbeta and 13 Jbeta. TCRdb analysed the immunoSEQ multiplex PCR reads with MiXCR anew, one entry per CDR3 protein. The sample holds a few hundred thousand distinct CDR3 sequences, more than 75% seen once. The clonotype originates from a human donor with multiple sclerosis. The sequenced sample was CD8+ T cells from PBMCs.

The CDR3: CSARDIPELAGANYEQYF. The CDR3 DNA reads as TGCAGTGCTAGAGATATCCCCGAACTAGCGGGAGCAAACTACGAGCAGTACTTC. The chain combines TRBV20-1 with TRBJ2-7; TRBD2 matches 11 bases. The junction had 13 bases not matched to a gene; V was cut back by 0 bases and J by 3 bases. Germline V gene data show CDR1 as DFQATT and CDR2 as SNEGSKA (reference sequence). The CDR3 loop spans 18 amino acids.